This TCR beta chain was sequenced in a study of CXCR3-negative and CXCR3-positive naive CD8 T cells (dated by TCRdb to the late 2010s). Background for the entire study: In total, about 140 million TRB reads were obtained, or roughly 1.5 +/- 0.3 million reads per library. Diversity and physicochemical repertoire analyses covered around 10 donors pooled from two independent experiments. Naive subsets from 5 or 6 donors and memory cells from 3 donors were included in the TRBV-TRBJ cluster analysis. General study outcomes and caveats: Because CXCR3 expression was partially decreased after cryopreservation, freshly isolated PBMCs were used for most assays. Within the same donor, TRBV-TRBJ usage looked similar between naive CXCR3-negative and CXCR3-positive cells, but memory cells had distinct patterns. Surface CD5, linked to self-reactivity in mice, was comparable between naive subsets; TCR interaction strength was therefore also inferred from TRB CDR3 physicochemical properties. Comparably high repertoire diversity was found in both naive subsets, whereas much lower repertoire diversity was found in memory CD8+ T cells. Compared with CXCR3-negative naive cells, CXCR3-positive naive cells had TRB CDR3s with higher hydrophobicity (lower Kidera factor 4), lower energy, and higher strength and volume indices.

The sequencer listed for this sample is NextSeq 550. The Human TCR Profiling Kit (MiLaboratory) was used to make UMI-labeled 5' RACE TRB cDNA libraries. The full amount of extracted RNA was used for cDNA synthesis, and the full amount of resulting cDNA was used for PCR amplification. Libraries were prepared in parallel using an identical number of PCR cycles. On the study's bioinformatics: With a requirement of at least two reads per UMI, MIGEC and MiXCR extracted about 57,000 +/- 9,900 unique UMI-labeled TRB cDNA molecules per library. Each library averaged about 40,000 +/- 10,000 functional in-frame TRB CDR3 nucleotide clonotypes without stop codons. Diversity metrics, including normalized Shannon-Wiener and Chao1, were computed in VDJtools after downsampling to 5000 UMI-labeled TRB molecules per sample. VDJtools computed clonotype-size-weighted physicochemical properties of the central five CDR3 residues: interaction energy, strength, volume and Kidera factor 4. Following TCRdb reprocessing, every CDR3 protein sequence forms one entry, and DNA is not provided. The V and J calls follow TCRdb's processing rather than the paper's. The table for this sample records about 90,000 distinct CDR3 sequences. 0.95% to 1.4% of the sample is in the top ten clones.

Each CD8+ T cell subset was flow-sorted in triplicate, and some 310,000 cells per subset were placed directly into RLT lysis buffer. Naive CD8+ T cells were defined stringently as CD45RO-CCR7+CD27+CD95- to exclude memory contaminants. Peripheral blood mononuclear cells were isolated from buffy coats using standard density gradient centrifugation. Naive CXCR3-negative and CXCR3-positive CD8+ T cells were flow-sorted on a FACSAria III. An RNeasy Mini Kit was used to extract total RNA from the sorted cells. The germline V gene (reference sequence) supplies CDR1 LNHDA and CDR2 SQIVND. The CDR3 contains 13 residues, cysteine and phenylalanine counted. This entry has no DNA. Remarks on this clonotype: Its antigen is unknown.

The chain joins TRBV19 to TRBJ2-7; TCRdb's D gene call, TRBD1, goes unchecked for lack of DNA. Sequences were obtained from naive CXCR3- CD8+ T cells from blood. The sample's cell subset or site label is to be understood as: CD45RO-CCR7+CD27+CD95- naive CD8+ T cells lacking CXCR3 (TNR3-). The TCR originated in a human donor in good health. Some clones in this sample may be carry-over from other donors' samples. The CDR3 protein is CASSMGHPGEQYF.